This T cell receptor beta chain was observed in a study of T cell responses to AZD1222 COVID-19 vaccine (dated by TCRdb to the early 2020s). About the full investigation: AZD1222 recipients given second doses at about 4 weeks or at about 12 weeks were pooled, since spike-specific TCR depth and breadth were not found to differ between the two schedules. Enrollment into the trials was organized by age into subgroups of 18-55, 56-69 and 70-plus years, and those subgroups contained approximately 150, 30 and 60 TCR-sequenced participants, respectively. TCR sequencing covered approximately 230 trial participants: about 210 given two doses of AZD1222 and approximately 26 given two doses of MenACWY control vaccine.

Regarding this clone: Its antigen is still unknown. Per-base quality was not reported, and no clone a single base away is much larger than it. Other DNA variants within this sample encode the same CDR3.

V was cut back by 3 bases and J by 5 bases, leaving a gap of 5 bases between them. The germline V gene yields SGHTA for CDR1 and FQGNSA for CDR2. The CDR3 contains 12 residues, cysteine and phenylalanine counted. The kept DNA is CDR3 alone, 36 bases in frame from the first base. The CDR3 regions of human TCRbeta chains were analyzed by immunosequencing. In the paper's pipeline: TCRs in the repertoires were compared against a reference library of SARS-CoV-2-specific TCRs that had been generated with the MIRA antigen-specificity platform. Breadth was defined as the fraction of unique TCRs that were SARS-CoV-2-associated, and depth was defined as the fraction of total T cells that were SARS-CoV-2-associated. Using the MIRA data, every spike-specific TCR was mapped to the spike region that the TCR reacted to and assigned to either a CD4 or a CD8 class. Log10-transformed breadth and depth values were compared by one-way ANOVA with Sidak's multiple comparisons tests. The source is immuneACCESS, and TCRdb retained only in-frame sequences with V and J called. Part of the clones is not carried over; for the studies checked, unresolved V genes explain less than half of this, and the remainder is unexplained. V and J calls and clone size come straight from that table; D and trimming were deduced from the DNA. The sample yields about 150,000 clones; roughly 94% were counted once. The ten largest account for roughly 1.3% of the sample.

What the work shows at the level of the full study, not this receptor alone: CD4 TCRs associated with the vaccine covered the entire spike protein, and the dominant responses were in regions 160-218 and 743-854. No day 14 peak-response samples were available, so repertoires were characterized only after the peak T cell response. In the small 56-69-year group, the increase in depth fell short of significance, most likely because of low power. Most participants were white British and females outnumbered males, and the authors suggested that clonal diversity may have been underestimated. A significant rise in spike-specific TCR breadth and depth was observed after two AZD1222 doses relative to day 0 and relative to MenACWY recipients. Reportedly, close to half of the unique spike-specific TCRs recognized epitopes lying outside the regions that are mutated in the B.1.351 and B.1.1.7 variants. Conclusions about previously exposed vaccinees were limited because only six AZD1222 recipients were SARS-CoV-2 seropositive at baseline.

The sample's time point label, decoded: baseline before first vaccination. The vaccinee samples were drawn from two UK trials, COV001 and COV002, one of which was a single-blind randomized controlled phase 2/3 trial testing AZD1222 (ChAdOx1 nCoV-19) in healthy adults. For TCRbeta chain sequencing, PBMC samples from trial participants were taken at day 0 and at day 28 after the second dose. The sequence derives from an adult in good health. Specimen: peripheral blood, collected on day 0 of AZD1222 vaccination. Recombination joined TRBV7-2 with TRBJ1-5; there is no confident call for the D gene. The nucleotides are TGTGCCAGCAGCTTGGTAGATCAGCCCCAGCATTTT. The encoded protein is CASSLVDQPQHF.